These T cell receptor beta chains were read from a single sample in a study of graft-versus-host responses after intestinal transplantation. Data came from immunoSEQ multiplex PCR; TCRdb stores just in-frame clones and leaves some out. The data hold 25,000 to 30,000 clones, with approximately 90% observed a single time. The sample here was PBMCs, taken about 15 months after intestinal transplantation. Receptor source: a human patient who received an intestinal transplant, so some T cells may come from the graft donor. CDR3s include the opening cysteine and the closing phenylalanine or tryptophan. The order of the fields is CDR3 DNA, CDR3 protein, V gene, CDR3 length, D gene, J gene, clone size. The D gene is left open where the match is weak. Part of the rows lack a size; the others show once, few, many or a class for expanded clones.

CDR3 DNA: TGTGCCAGTAGTATAATGGCAGGGGGCCCCAATCAGCCCCAGCATTTT
CDR3 protein: CASSIMAGGPNQPQHF
V gene: TRBV19
CDR3 length: 16
D gene: TRBD1
J gene: TRBJ1-5
clone size: few

CDR3 DNA: TGTGCCTGCCACAGTAGCTCCTATAATTCACCCCTCCACTTT
CDR3 protein: CACHSSSYNSPLHF
V gene: TRBV30
CDR3 length: 14
D gene: .
J gene: TRBJ1-6
clone size: .

CDR3 DNA: TGTGCCAGCGGCTACGGATCAACCTACGAGCAGTACTTC
CDR3 protein: CASGYGSTYEQYF
V gene: TRBV27
CDR3 length: 13
D gene: .
J gene: TRBJ2-7
clone size: .

CDR3 DNA: TGTGCCAGCAGTACCGGGCGCTGGAACACTGAAGCTTTCTTT
CDR3 protein: CASSTGRWNTEAFF
V gene: TRBV2
CDR3 length: 14
D gene: .
J gene: TRBJ1-1
clone size: .

CDR3 DNA: TGTGCCAGCCGCCGGTTGGGCAGGGGGGATCAGCCCCAGCATTTT
CDR3 protein: CASRRLGRGDQPQHF
V gene: TRBV6-5
CDR3 length: 15
D gene: TRBD1
J gene: TRBJ1-5
clone size: .

CDR3 DNA: TGTGCCAGTATAGGGGGGGGAAGGGCCACTGAAGCTTTCTTT
CDR3 protein: CASIGGGRATEAFF
V gene: TRBV19
CDR3 length: 14
D gene: .
J gene: TRBJ1-1
clone size: .

CDR3 DNA: TGCGCCAGCAGTGGACAGGGGGCATTTCAAGAGACCCAGTACTTC
CDR3 protein: CASSGQGAFQETQYF
V gene: TRBV5-1
CDR3 length: 15
D gene: TRBD1
J gene: TRBJ2-5
clone size: .

CDR3 DNA: TGTGCCAGCTCACGACTAACTAGCGGGAGCTCCTACAATGAGCAGTTCTTC
CDR3 protein: CASSRLTSGSSYNEQFF
V gene: TRBV18
CDR3 length: 17
D gene: TRBD2
J gene: TRBJ2-1
clone size: .

CDR3 DNA: TGTGCCAGCAACAGCTTGGGAAATTCACCCCTCCACTTT
CDR3 protein: CASNSLGNSPLHF
V gene: TRBV6-1
CDR3 length: 13
D gene: .
J gene: TRBJ1-6
clone size: .

CDR3 DNA: TGTGCCAGCAGTGAAGGGGGGAGCACAGATACGCAGTATTTT
CDR3 protein: CASSEGGSTDTQYF
V gene: TRBV6-4
CDR3 length: 14
D gene: .
J gene: TRBJ2-3
clone size: .

CDR3 DNA: TGTGCCAGCAGCCTACAAAGAAGCGGGAGAGGGATCTACGAGCAGTACTTC
CDR3 protein: CASSLQRSGRGIYEQYF
V gene: TRBV4-2
CDR3 length: 17
D gene: TRBD2
J gene: TRBJ2-7
clone size: .

CDR3 DNA: TGCGCCAGCAGCCAATACAGGGGGAACACTGAAGCTTTCTTT
CDR3 protein: CASSQYRGNTEAFF
V gene: TRBV4-1
CDR3 length: 14
D gene: TRBD1
J gene: TRBJ1-1
clone size: once

CDR3 DNA: TGTGCCAGCAGGGGGTCCGCCTACGAGCAGTACTTC
CDR3 protein: CASRGSAYEQYF
V gene: TRBV6-5
CDR3 length: 12
D gene: .
J gene: TRBJ2-7
clone size: .

CDR3 DNA: TGTGCCAGCAGCTTAGTAGGGACACCCTCCTACTACGAGCAGTACTTC
CDR3 protein: CASSLVGTPSYYEQYF
V gene: TRBV7-2
CDR3 length: 16
D gene: .
J gene: TRBJ2-7
clone size: .